These T cell receptor beta chains were read from a single sample in a study of blood T cell repertoires in COVID-19. Sequencing was performed with immunoSEQ multiplex PCR; in TCRdb, only in-frame clones are kept and a portion is missing. The data hold 200,000 to 300,000 clones, with 75% to 85% observed a single time. The sample consisted of peripheral blood. These receptors originate from a man aged 40-50 years who had recovered from COVID-19. Each CDR3 is given without its conserved first and last residue. The D gene is left open where the match is weak. Not every row has a clone size; where given, it reads once, few, many or a size class.

d_gene,v_gene,abundance,CDR3aa
.,TRBV5-1,.,ASSSIPGETQY
TRBD1,TRBV6-6,.,ASTQPGQGAEQY
.,TRBV2,once,ASRGDTRNQPQH
.,TRBV5-5,.,ATGFGVFGAGELF
.,TRBV4-3,.,ASSQDLPANTGELF
.,TRBV5-1,.,ASSFLAVVSYNEQF
TRBD1,TRBV2,once,ASKWTGHQETQY
.,TRBV5-1,.,ASSLSPLAQETQY
TRBD2,TRBV5-1,.,ASSTGLAGASGELF
TRBD2,TRBV27,many,ASSFRFGTSGSYEQY
.,TRBV11-3,.,ASSLVGRRITDTQY
.,TRBV2,.,ASYERADNTEQF
.,TRBV4-3,.,ASSPGARGNEQF
.,TRBV19,.,ASSEQSYSNTEAF
TRBD1,TRBV5-1,.,ASSFLQGADYGYT
TRBD2,TRBV3-1/TRBV3-2,.,ASSQVTSGKVDTQY
TRBD2,TRBV7-8,few,ASSPRRSGGLYEQY
.,TRBV2,.,ASRDTLSSYNEQF
TRBD1,TRBV9,.,ASSPRQGFTVSSYEQY
TRBD1,TRBV3-1/TRBV3-2,.,ASSLKIGGLGLETQY
.,TRBV30,.,AWSVYPRGGGYT
.,TRBV6-6,.,ASRNGQNNYEQY
.,TRBV7-2,.,ASSPRGGRREGYT
.,TRBV3-1/TRBV3-2,.,ASSQAWAVRRSLTDTQY
TRBD1,TRBV7-6,few,ASSLGQGNYGYT
TRBD1,TRBV4-3,.,ASSPESTGTLQTQY
.,TRBV9,.,ASSVAGSRNSPLH
TRBD1,TRBV6-2/TRBV6-3,.,ASSYSWGQHQETQY
TRBD2,TRBV11-3,.,ASSPNSGGLNTDTQY
TRBD1,TRBV10-2,.,ASSDYPPGQGNYGYT
TRBD1,TRBV13,.,ASSPGQGTYSYEQY
.,TRBV2,.,ASSAQPFISGYT
TRBD2,TRBV5-5,.,ASSASGDPYEQY
TRBD1,TRBV10-3,.,AISDPGQGNTEAF